The rows below give T cell receptor beta chains drawn from one sample of a study of technical replicates of blood from a handful of donors. Data came from immunoSEQ multiplex PCR; TCRdb stores just in-frame clones and leaves some out. The repertoire holds about 93,000 clones, around 96% seen once, with roughly 0.28% in the top ten. Sequencing was done on a sample of T cells isolated from PBMCs. Source of these receptors: a human donor in good health. The CDR3 runs from the conserved cysteine through the conserved F or W. Each record gives: D gene, J gene, clone size, V gene, CDR3 DNA, CDR3 protein. A D gene is named only where the DNA matches it firmly. Rows give clone size only sometimes, using once, few, many, or a class for an expanded clone.

TRBD2,TRBJ2-1,.,TRBV7-6,TGTGCCAGCAGCTTAGCCGGCACTAGCGGGGTACATGAGCAGTTCTTC,CASSLAGTSGVHEQFF
TRBD1,TRBJ2-3,.,TRBV6-1,TGTGCCAGCAGAAAGCAGGGGGCCGATACGCAGTATTTT,CASRKQGADTQYF
TRBD1,TRBJ2-1,.,TRBV11-2,TGTGCCAGCAGCCCAGACAGGGTTCTCGACAATGAGCAGTTCTTC,CASSPDRVLDNEQFF
.,TRBJ1-4,.,TRBV28,TGTGCCAGCAGCCGTGCAGGATCAACTAATGAAAAACTGTTTTTT,CASSRAGSTNEKLFF
.,TRBJ1-5,.,TRBV7-2,TGTGCCAGCAGCTGGGGGGGCGGGCAGGGCAATCAGCCCCAGCATTTT,CASSWGGGQGNQPQHF
.,TRBJ1-1,.,TRBV6-5,TGTGCCAGCAGTCCCCTGAGAGTGAACACTGAAGCTTTCTTT,CASSPLRVNTEAFF
TRBD1,TRBJ2-7,.,TRBV6-1,TGTGCCAGCACCACAGGGGGTAGCTACGAGCAGTACTTC,CASTTGGSYEQYF
.,TRBJ2-1,.,TRBV11-3,TGTGCCAGCAGCTTAAGCCAGCGGAGCTCCTACAATGAGCAGTTCTTC,CASSLSQRSSYNEQFF
TRBD1,TRBJ1-5,.,TRBV6-5,TGTGCCAGCAGCTCGGGGACAGGAGCGCGGCAGCCCCAGCATTTT,CASSSGTGARQPQHF
.,TRBJ2-1,.,TRBV30,TGTGCCTGGAGTGGAGGTGGCGATGAGCAGTTCTTC,CAWSGGGDEQFF
.,TRBJ1-6,once,TRBV28,TGTGCCAGCAGTTTTTTTGCGGTGCTGATCGAAATTTCGTCCCTCCACTTT,CASSFFAVLIEISSLHF
TRBD1,TRBJ2-7,.,TRBV30,TGTGCCTGGAGTATGGGACAGGACGAGCAGTACTTC,CAWSMGQDEQYF
.,TRBJ1-1,.,TRBV5-1,TGCGCCAGCGGATTCGGGGGGAAAGCGGGAACTGAAGCTTTCTTT,CASGFGGKAGTEAFF
.,TRBJ1-5,.,TRBV10-3,TGTGCCATCAGTGAGTCCGACAGAGTCAATCAGCCCCAGCATTTT,CAISESDRVNQPQHF
.,TRBJ1-4,.,TRBV5-5,TGTGCCAGCAGCTTGCCCAGCGCGGCTAATGAAAAACTGTTTTTT,CASSLPSAANEKLFF
.,TRBJ1-4,.,TRBV14,TGTGCCAGCAGCCTCCTCCAGTTAGGGAGCGAAAAACTGTTTTTT,CASSLLQLGSEKLFF
.,TRBJ2-1,.,TRBV15,TGTGCCACCAGCAGAGCGTTCCTAGTGCGGCAGTTCTTC,CATSRAFLVRQFF
.,TRBJ1-1,.,TRBV29-1,TGCAGCGTTGAAAAGGCGGGGGTATATGAAGCTTTCTTT,CSVEKAGVYEAFF
.,TRBJ1-1,few,TRBV2,TGTGCCAGCAGTGGACCCGTAGCGGCTTTCTTT,CASSGPVAAFF
.,TRBJ2-7,.,TRBV11-2,TGTGCCAGCAGCTCAGAGGGATCTAGCCGGTCCTACGAGCAGTACTTC,CASSSEGSSRSYEQYF
TRBD2,TRBJ2-5,.,TRBV19,TGTGCCAGTGCTGGGACTAGCGGGGAAGAGACCCAGTACTTC,CASAGTSGEETQYF
.,TRBJ2-3,.,TRBV5-5,TGTGTCAGCAGCCTCACGGGGAGGACAGATACGCAGTATTTT,CVSSLTGRTDTQYF
TRBD2,TRBJ2-5,.,TRBV7-6,TGTGCCAGCAGCCCCCACTGGACTAGCGGGAGATTAGAGACCCAGTACTTC,CASSPHWTSGRLETQYF
TRBD1,TRBJ1-5,.,TRBV7-9,TGTGCCAGCAGCTTAGAGACCCAGGGGGATCAGCCCCAGCATTTT,CASSLETQGDQPQHF
.,TRBJ2-5,.,TRBV29-1,TGCAGCGTTGGTAACCTAGAAGAGACCCAGTACTTC,CSVGNLEETQYF
TRBD2,TRBJ2-1,.,TRBV4-2,TGTGCCAGCAGCGAGAGGGGGACTAGCGTTATATCGGATGAGCAGTTCTTC,CASSERGTSVISDEQFF
TRBD1,TRBJ2-7,.,TRBV5-6,TGTGCCAGCAGCCAGAGCACAGGGGCGCTTTATTACGAGCAGTACTTC,CASSQSTGALYYEQYF
.,TRBJ2-7,.,TRBV7-3,TGTGCCAGCAGCTTAACCGGCCTAGCGCACGAGCAGTACTTC,CASSLTGLAHEQYF
.,TRBJ1-1,.,TRBV11-2,TGTGCCAGCAGCTTAATTCGACTGAGGGTGGTGGACACTGAAGCTTTCTTT,CASSLIRLRVVDTEAFF
.,TRBJ1-1,.,TRBV11-3,TGTGCCAGCAGCTACGTTACTGACAAAAACACTGAAGCTTTCTTT,CASSYVTDKNTEAFF
TRBD1,TRBJ2-7,.,TRBV11-2,TGTGCCAGCAGCTTCCAACAGGGGGCGCCGAGGGAGCAGTACTTC,CASSFQQGAPREQYF
TRBD1,TRBJ1-1,.,TRBV7-3,TGTGCCAGCAGCTTACAGGGGGCGGACACTGAAGCTTTCTTT,CASSLQGADTEAFF
.,TRBJ2-5,.,TRBV11-3,TGTGCCAGCAGCCGAGAAGAGACCCAGTACTTC,CASSREETQYF
.,TRBJ2-3,.,TRBV18,TGTGCCAGCTCACCATGGGAGGGGGGCACAGATACGCAGTATTTT,CASSPWEGGTDTQYF